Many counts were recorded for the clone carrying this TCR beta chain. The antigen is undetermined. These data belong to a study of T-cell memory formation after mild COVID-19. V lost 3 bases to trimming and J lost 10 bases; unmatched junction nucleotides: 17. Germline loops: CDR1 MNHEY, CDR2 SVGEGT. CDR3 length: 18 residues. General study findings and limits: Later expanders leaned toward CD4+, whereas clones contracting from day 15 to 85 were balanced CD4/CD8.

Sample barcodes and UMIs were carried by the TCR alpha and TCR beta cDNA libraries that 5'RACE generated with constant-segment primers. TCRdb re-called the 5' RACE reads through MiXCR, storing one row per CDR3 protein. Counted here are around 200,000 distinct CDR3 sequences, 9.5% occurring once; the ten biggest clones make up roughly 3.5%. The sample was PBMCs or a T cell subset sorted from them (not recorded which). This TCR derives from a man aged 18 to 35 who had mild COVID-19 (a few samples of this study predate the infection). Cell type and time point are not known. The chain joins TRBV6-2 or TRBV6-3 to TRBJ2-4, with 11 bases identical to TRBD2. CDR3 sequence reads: CASSYRRGLADIRLIQYF. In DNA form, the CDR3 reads TGTGCCAGCAGTTATCGTCGGGGACTAGCGGATATAAGGTTGATTCAGTACTTC.